This TCR beta chain derives from a study of blood T cell repertoires in COVID-19. In germline, CDR1 is SQVTM, CDR2 ANQGSEA. This CDR3 comprises 12 residues. The V and J ends lost 7 bases and 0 bases respectively, with 4 bases between them. TCRdb's copy holds only in-frame clones and misses some; the assay was immunoSEQ multiplex PCR. The table includes about 130,000 clones, approximately 78% detected once. Sequenced input: peripheral blood. The clonotype was recovered from a man aged 55 to 69 who had recovered from COVID-19. The V gene is TRBV29-1, the J gene TRBJ2-6; no clear D gene. CDR3 DNA: TGCAGCGCTTACTCTGGGGCCAACGTCCTGACTTTC. This encodes CSAYSGANVLTF.